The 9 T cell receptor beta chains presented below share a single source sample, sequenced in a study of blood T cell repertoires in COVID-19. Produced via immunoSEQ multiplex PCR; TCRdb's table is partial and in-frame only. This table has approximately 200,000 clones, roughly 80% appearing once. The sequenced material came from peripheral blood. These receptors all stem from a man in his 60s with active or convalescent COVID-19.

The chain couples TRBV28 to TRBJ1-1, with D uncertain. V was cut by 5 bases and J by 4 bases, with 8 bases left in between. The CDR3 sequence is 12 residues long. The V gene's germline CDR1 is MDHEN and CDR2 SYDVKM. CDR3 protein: CASSPRSTEAFF. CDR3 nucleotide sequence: TGTGCCAGCAGTCCGCGGAGCACTGAAGCTTTCTTT.

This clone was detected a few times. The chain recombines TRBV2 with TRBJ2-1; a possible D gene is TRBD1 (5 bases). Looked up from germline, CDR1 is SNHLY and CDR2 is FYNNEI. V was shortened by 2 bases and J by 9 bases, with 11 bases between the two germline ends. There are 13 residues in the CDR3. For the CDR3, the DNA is TGTGCCAGCAGTGAACAGGGATTTGCTGAGCAGTTCTTC. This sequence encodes CASSEQGFAEQFF.

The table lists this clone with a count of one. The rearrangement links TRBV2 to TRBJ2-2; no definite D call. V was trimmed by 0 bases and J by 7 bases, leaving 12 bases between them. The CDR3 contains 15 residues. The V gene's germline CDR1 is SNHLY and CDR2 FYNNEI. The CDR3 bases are TGTGCCAGCAGTGAAGCGCGAAGCGTCAGCGGGGAGCTGTTTTTT. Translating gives CASSEARSVSGELFF.

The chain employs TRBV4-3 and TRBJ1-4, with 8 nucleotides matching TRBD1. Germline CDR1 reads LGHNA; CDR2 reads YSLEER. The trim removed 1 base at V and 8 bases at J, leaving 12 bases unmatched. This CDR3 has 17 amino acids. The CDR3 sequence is CASSQVGGRQGREKLFF. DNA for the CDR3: TGCGCCAGCAGCCAAGTAGGGGGACGACAGGGGCGGGAAAAACTGTTTTTT.

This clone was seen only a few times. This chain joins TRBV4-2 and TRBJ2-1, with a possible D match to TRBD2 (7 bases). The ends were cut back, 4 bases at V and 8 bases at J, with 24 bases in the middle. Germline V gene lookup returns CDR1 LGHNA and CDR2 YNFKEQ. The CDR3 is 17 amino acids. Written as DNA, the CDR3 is TGTGCCAGCAGCCCCTACCCGGGGGGCCCCACTGAGGATGAGCAGTTCTTC. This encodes CASSPYPGGPTEDEQFF.

The DNA for the CDR3 is TGTGCCAGCAGCATTGCTTTCACCCTAGCGGGGCTGACAGATACGCAGTATTTT. Translated: CASSIAFTLAGLTDTQYF. The chain couples TRBV6-2 or TRBV6-3 to TRBJ2-3, with 9 nucleotides matching TRBD2. Germline V CDR1 and CDR2: MNHEY, SVGEGT. With V trimmed by 6 bases and J by 3 bases, 16 bases remained unmatched. This CDR3 is built from 18 residues.

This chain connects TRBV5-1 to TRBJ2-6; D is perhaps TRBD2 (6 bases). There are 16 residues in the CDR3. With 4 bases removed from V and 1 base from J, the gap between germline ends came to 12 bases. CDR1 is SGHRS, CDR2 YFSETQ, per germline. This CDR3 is CASSAYGGSGANVLTF. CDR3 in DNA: TGCGCCAGCAGCGCCTATGGAGGGTCTGGGGCCAACGTCCTGACTTTC.

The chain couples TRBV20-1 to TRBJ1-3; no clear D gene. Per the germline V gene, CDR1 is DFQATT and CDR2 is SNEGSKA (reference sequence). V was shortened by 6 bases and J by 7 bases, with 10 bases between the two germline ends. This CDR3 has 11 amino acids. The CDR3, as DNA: TGCAGTGCAGGCAGAGGGAACACCATATATTTT. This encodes CSAGRGNTIYF.

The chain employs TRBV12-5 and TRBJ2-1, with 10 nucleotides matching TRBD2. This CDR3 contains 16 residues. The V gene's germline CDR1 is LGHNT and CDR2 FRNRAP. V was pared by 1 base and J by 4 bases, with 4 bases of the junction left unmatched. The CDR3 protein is CASGLATSGIYNEQFF. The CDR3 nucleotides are TGTGCTAGTGGTTTGGCCACTAGCGGGATTTACAATGAGCAGTTCTTC.